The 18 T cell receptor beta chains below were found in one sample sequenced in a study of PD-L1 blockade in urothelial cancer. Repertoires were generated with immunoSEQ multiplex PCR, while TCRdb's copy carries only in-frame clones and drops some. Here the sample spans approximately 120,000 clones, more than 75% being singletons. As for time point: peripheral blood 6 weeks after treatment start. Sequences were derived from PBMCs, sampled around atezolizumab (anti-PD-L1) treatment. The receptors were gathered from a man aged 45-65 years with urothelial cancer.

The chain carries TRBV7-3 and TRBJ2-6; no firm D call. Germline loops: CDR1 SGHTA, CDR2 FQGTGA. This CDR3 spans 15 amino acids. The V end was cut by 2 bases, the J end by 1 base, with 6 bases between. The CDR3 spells CASSLSGSGANVLTF. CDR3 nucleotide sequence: TGTGCCAGCAGCTTATCGGGTTCTGGGGCCAACGTCCTGACTTTC.

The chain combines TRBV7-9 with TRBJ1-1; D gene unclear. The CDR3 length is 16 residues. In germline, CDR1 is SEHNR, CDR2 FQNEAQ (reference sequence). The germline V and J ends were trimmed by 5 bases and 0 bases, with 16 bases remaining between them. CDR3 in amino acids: CASSPILGLLNTEAFF. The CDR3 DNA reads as TGTGCCAGCAGCCCAATATTAGGACTGCTGAACACTGAAGCTTTCTTT.

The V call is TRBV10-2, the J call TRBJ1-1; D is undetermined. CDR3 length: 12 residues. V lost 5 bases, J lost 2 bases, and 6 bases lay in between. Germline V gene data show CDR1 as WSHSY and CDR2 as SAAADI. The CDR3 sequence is CASSPGNTEAFF. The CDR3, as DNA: TGCGCCAGCAGTCCAGGAAACACTGAAGCTTTCTTT.

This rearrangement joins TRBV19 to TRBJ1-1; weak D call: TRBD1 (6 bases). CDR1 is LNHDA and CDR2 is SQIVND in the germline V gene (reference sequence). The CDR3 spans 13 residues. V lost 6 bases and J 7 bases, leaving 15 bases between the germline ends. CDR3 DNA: TGTGCCAGTAGGAACAGGGTCGTTAGTGAAGCTTTCTTT. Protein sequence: CASRNRVVSEAFF. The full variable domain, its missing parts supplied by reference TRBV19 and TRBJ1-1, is DGGITQSPKYLFRKEGQNVTLSCEQNLNHDAMYWYRQDPGQGLRLIYYSQIVNDFQKGDIAEGYSVSREKKESFPLTVTSAQKNPTAFYLCASRNRVVSEAFFGQGTRLTVV.

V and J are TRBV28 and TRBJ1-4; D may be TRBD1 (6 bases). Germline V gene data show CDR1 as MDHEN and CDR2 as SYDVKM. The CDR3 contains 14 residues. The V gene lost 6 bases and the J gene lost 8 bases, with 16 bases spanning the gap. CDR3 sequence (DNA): TGTGCCAGCAGCGATTACAGGGTCGGCGAAAAACTGTTTTTT. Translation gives CASSDYRVGEKLFF.

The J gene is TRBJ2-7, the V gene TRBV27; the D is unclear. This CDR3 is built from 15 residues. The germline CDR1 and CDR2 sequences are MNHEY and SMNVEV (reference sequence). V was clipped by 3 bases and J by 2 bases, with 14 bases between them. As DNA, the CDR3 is TGTGCCAGCAGTTTGCTAGGAAAAAATACCTACGAGCAGTACTTC. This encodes CASSLLGKNTYEQYF.

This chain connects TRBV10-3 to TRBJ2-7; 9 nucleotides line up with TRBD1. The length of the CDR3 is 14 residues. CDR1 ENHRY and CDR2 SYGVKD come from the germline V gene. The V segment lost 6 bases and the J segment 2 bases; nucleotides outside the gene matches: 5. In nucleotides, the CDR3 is TGTGCCATCAGGACGGACAGGGGAACCTACGAGCAGTACTTC. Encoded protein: CAIRTDRGTYEQYF.

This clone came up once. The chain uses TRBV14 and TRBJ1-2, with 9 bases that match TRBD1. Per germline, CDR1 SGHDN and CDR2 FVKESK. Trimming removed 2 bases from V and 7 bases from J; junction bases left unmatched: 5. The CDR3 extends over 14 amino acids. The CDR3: CASSQNTGGSGYTF. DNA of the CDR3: TGTGCCAGCAGCCAAAACACAGGGGGCTCTGGCTACACCTTC.

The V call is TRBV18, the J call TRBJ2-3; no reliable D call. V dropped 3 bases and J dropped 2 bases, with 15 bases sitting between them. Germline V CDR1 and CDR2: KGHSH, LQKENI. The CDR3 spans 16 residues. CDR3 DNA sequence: TGTGCCAGCTCACCTTACACTCAAGACTCCACAGATACGCAGTATTTT. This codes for CASSPYTQDSTDTQYF.

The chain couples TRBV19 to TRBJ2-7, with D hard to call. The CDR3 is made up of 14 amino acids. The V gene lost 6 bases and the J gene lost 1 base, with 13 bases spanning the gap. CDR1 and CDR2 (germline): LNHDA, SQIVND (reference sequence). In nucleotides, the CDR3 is TGTGCCAGTAGAACTCAACCAGGTTCCTACGAGCAGTACTTC. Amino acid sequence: CASRTQPGSYEQYF.

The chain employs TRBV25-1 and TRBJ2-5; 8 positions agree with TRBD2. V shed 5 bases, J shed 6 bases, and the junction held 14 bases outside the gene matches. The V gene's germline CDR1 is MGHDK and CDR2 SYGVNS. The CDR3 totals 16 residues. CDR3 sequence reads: CASSFGQFSGMKTQYF. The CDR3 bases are TGTGCCAGCAGTTTTGGGCAGTTTAGCGGGATGAAGACCCAGTACTTC.

In DNA form, the CDR3 reads TGTGCCAGCAGCTTCAACAGGGGCAAGAGCAATCAGCCCCAGCATTTT. Its protein is CASSFNRGKSNQPQHF. The rearrangement uses TRBV5-8 and TRBJ1-5; 7 nucleotides line up with TRBD1. V lost 2 bases, J lost 1 base, and 6 bases stayed unmatched. This CDR3 is 16 amino acids long. Germline assignment: CDR1 SGHTS and CDR2 YDEGEE.

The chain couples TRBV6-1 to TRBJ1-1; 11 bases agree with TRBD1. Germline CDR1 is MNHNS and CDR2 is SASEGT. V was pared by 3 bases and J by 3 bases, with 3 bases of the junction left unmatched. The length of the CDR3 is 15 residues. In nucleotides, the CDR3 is TGTGCCAGCAGTGACAGGACAGGGGGCTACACTGAAGCTTTCTTT. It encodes CASSDRTGGYTEAFF.

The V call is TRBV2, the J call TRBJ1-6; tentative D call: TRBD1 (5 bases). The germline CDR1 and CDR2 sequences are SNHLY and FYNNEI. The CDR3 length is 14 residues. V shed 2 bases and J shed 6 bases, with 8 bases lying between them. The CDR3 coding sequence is TGTGCCAGCAGTGAATTGGACATTAATTCACCCCTCCACTTT. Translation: CASSELDINSPLHF.

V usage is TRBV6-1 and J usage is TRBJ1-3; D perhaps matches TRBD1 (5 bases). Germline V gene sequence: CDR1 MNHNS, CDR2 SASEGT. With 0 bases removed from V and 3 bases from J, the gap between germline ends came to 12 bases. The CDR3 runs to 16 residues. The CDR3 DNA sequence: TGTGCCAGCAGTGAAGCGATAGGGACTAGTGGAAACACCATATATTTT. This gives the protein CASSEAIGTSGNTIYF.

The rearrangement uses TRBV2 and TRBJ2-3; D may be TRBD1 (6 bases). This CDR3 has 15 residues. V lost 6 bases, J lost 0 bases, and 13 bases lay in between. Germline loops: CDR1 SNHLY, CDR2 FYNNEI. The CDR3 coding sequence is TGTGCCAGCAGGGGGACACACTCTAGCACAGATACGCAGTATTTT. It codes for CASRGTHSSTDTQYF.

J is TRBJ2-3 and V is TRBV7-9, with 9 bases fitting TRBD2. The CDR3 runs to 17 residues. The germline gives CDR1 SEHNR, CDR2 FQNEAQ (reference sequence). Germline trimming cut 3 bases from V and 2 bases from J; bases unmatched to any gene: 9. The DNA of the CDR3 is TGTGCCAGCAGCTTCGTCGGGACTAGCTCCATCACAGATACGCAGTATTTT. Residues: CASSFVGTSSITDTQYF. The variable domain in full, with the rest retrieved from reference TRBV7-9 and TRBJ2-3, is DTGVSQNPRHKITKRGQNVTFRCDPISEHNRLYWYRQTLGQGPEFLTYFQNEAQLEKSRLLSDRFSAERPKGSFSTLEIQRTEQGDSAMYLCASSFVGTSSITDTQYFGPGTRLTVL.

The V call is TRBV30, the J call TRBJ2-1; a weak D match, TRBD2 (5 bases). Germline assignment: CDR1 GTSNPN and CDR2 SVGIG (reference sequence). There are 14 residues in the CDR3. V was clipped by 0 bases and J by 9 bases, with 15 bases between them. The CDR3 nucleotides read TGTGCCTGGAGTGTATTCCCTCTAGCCGGTGAGCAGTTCTTC. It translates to CAWSVFPLAGEQFF.